The 27 T cell receptor beta chains below were found in one sample sequenced in a study of shared clonotypes between healthy human individuals. Clones were read by immunoSEQ multiplex PCR, and TCRdb kept only the in-frame ones, dropping some. The repertoire has 2 million to 2.5 million clones, under 95% of them found once; the top ten carry approximately 0.41%. The sequenced material came from naive CD4+ T cells from PBMCs. Documented subset: CD45RA+ positively selected. Source of these receptors: a man between 18 and 29 years old in good health. Some clones in this sample may be carry-over from other donors' samples.

The chain recombines TRBV7-9 with TRBJ2-3, with 9 bases aligning to TRBD1. CDR3 length: 16 amino acids. The germline V gene encodes CDR1 SEHNR and CDR2 FQNEAQ (reference sequence). V gave up 2 bases and J gave up 2 bases; unmatched junction bases: 5. The CDR3 is CASSLMGQGLTDTQYF. The CDR3 DNA sequence: TGTGCCAGCAGCTTAATGGGACAGGGTCTCACAGATACGCAGTATTTT.

The CDR3 DNA sequence: TGTGCCAGCAGCTTCATCTACCGCTTGGGCGGGACCTCCTACAATGAGCAGTTCTTC. This sequence encodes CASSFIYRLGGTSYNEQFF. The chain has TRBV7-9 and TRBJ2-1; TRBD2 is a possible D gene (6 bases). V was pared by 3 bases and J by 0 bases, with 21 bases between. This CDR3 region has 19 residues. The germline V gene encodes CDR1 SEHNR and CDR2 FQNEAQ (reference sequence).

The V gene is TRBV20-1, the J gene TRBJ1-1; D not certain. Trimming took 6 bases from V and 9 from J, leaving 5 bases between them. Germline V gene lookup returns CDR1 DFQATT and CDR2 SNEGSKA (reference sequence). CDR3 length: 8 amino acids. CDR3 in DNA: TGCAGTGCCAGTAAAGCTTTCTTT. This codes for CSASKAFF.

This rearrangement joins TRBV6-1 to TRBJ2-3, with D unclear. The CDR3 totals 15 residues. Germline V gene sequence: CDR1 MNHNS, CDR2 SASEGT. The V gene lost 4 bases and the J gene lost 0 bases, with 11 bases spanning the gap. CDR3 residues: CASSGTRSSTDTQYF. CDR3 nucleotides: TGTGCCAGCAGTGGGACCCGTAGTAGCACAGATACGCAGTATTTT.

This clone was detected only a few times. The rearrangement uses TRBV5-1 and TRBJ1-2; D not certain. The CDR3 is 15 residues long. In germline, CDR1 is SGHRS, CDR2 YFSETQ. Trimming cost V 3 bases and J 3 bases, with 15 bases left between them. The CDR3 is CASSSRALSDYGYTF. The CDR3 DNA sequence: TGCGCCAGCAGCTCCAGAGCCTTATCCGACTATGGCTACACCTTC.

The rearrangement links TRBV7-9 to TRBJ1-1; tentative D call: TRBD1 (6 bases). The CDR3 covers 13 residues. The V end was cut by 2 bases, the J end by 6 bases, with 10 bases between. Looked up from germline, CDR1 is SEHNR and CDR2 is FQNEAQ (reference sequence). In DNA, the CDR3 is TGTGCCAGCAGCTTACGGGGGGCTGCTGAAGCTTTCTTT. Amino acid sequence: CASSLRGAAEAFF.

Remarks on this clone: One base away lies a much larger clone, so this may be a sequencing read error. Other DNA sequences within the sample encode an identical CDR3. The V gene is TRBV11-3, the J gene TRBJ2-3, with no clear D. The CDR3 loop spans 14 amino acids. The germline V gene encodes CDR1 SGHNT and CDR2 YENEEA. V was pared by 0 bases and J by 2 bases, with 6 bases between. The CDR3 DNA sequence: TGTGCCAGCAGCTTAGATGGGAACACAGATACGCAGTATTTT. Translating gives CASSLDGNTDTQYF. Based on the CDR3 plus reference TRBV11-3 and TRBJ2-3, the full variable domain is EAGVVQSPRYKIIEKKQPVAFWCNPISGHNTLYWYLQNLGQGPELLIRYENEEAVDDSQLPKDRFSAERLKGVDSTLKIQPAELGDSAVYLCASSLDGNTDTQYFGPGTRLTVL.

The chain employs TRBV6-5 and TRBJ1-3, with 7 bases identical to TRBD1. This CDR3 contains 14 residues. Trimming at V came to 4 bases and at J to 2 bases, leaving 2 bases not matched to a gene. The germline V gene has CDR1 MNHEY and CDR2 SVGAGI. The CDR3 spells CASSFTGAGNTIYF. CDR3 sequence (DNA): TGTGCCAGCAGTTTTACAGGGGCTGGAAACACCATATATTTT.

The chain couples TRBV27 to TRBJ2-7, with 12 bases identical to TRBD2. CDR1 and CDR2 (germline): MNHEY, SMNVEV (reference sequence). Trimming took 5 bases from V and 4 from J; bases not matched to a gene: 6. CDR3 size: 15 residues. The CDR3: CASSPWTSGVYEQYF. CDR3 DNA: TGTGCCAGCAGTCCGTGGACTAGCGGGGTTTACGAGCAGTACTTC.

The CDR3 nucleotides are TGTGCCAGCAGTTACGATACAGGGGAGAATGAGCAGTTCTTC. Protein: CASSYDTGENEQFF. The V call is TRBV6-5, the J call TRBJ2-1, with TRBD1 matching 7 bases. Germline V lookup: CDR1 MNHEY, CDR2 SVGAGI. The CDR3 covers 14 residues. Trimming removed 2 bases from V and 7 bases from J; junction bases left unmatched: 5.

The genes are TRBV5-1 and TRBJ2-7; TRBD1 agrees at 9 bases. Germline V gene lookup returns CDR1 SGHRS and CDR2 YFSETQ. V shed 4 bases and J 7 bases; nucleotides not matched to a gene: 12. The length of the CDR3 is 15 residues. The CDR3 DNA follows: TGCGCCAGCAGCCCGACCGGGACAGGGTATGGGGAGCAGTACTTC. Amino acids: CASSPTGTGYGEQYF.

V gene TRBV9 combines with J gene TRBJ2-1; a possible D gene is TRBD1 (5 bases). V was cut by 0 bases and J by 9 bases, with 19 bases left in between. The CDR3 has 16 amino acids. Germline values: CDR1 SGDLS, CDR2 YYNGEE. The CDR3 nucleotides read TGTGCCAGCAGCGTAGGGTGGGGCAGCCTTGAATTTGAGCAGTTCTTC. Its translation is CASSVGWGSLEFEQFF.

The chain recombines TRBV27 with TRBJ2-1; a possible D gene is TRBD1 (6 bases). The CDR3 runs to 13 residues. Germline CDR1 MNHEY, CDR2 SMNVEV (reference sequence). Trimming pared 5 bases from V and 9 bases from J, leaving 14 bases between. DNA for the CDR3: TGTGCCAGCAGTCCCCACAGGGCGGGTGAGCAGTTCTTC. Protein: CASSPHRAGEQFF.

This clone was counted only a few times. The chain carries TRBV6-5 and TRBJ1-3; D is perhaps TRBD1 (5 bases). Trimming shortened V by 7 bases and J by 1 base, and 11 bases separated the two germline ends. The CDR3 covers 14 residues. Germline CDR1 and CDR2: MNHEY and SVGAGI. Here the CDR3 DNA reads TGTGCCAGCAAGGGGACCTCGTCTGGAAACACCATATATTTT. Protein product: CASKGTSSGNTIYF.

CDR3 nucleotide sequence: TGTGCCAGCAGCTTGGGAGCAGGTAGGGACTCCTACGAGCAGTACTTC. Translated, it gives CASSLGAGRDSYEQYF. This chain connects TRBV5-5 to TRBJ2-7; D gene unclear. Germline V CDR1 and CDR2: SGHKS, YYEKEE (reference sequence). The CDR3 totals 16 residues. V gave up 0 bases and J gave up 0 bases, with 13 bases separating them.

J is TRBJ2-1 and V is TRBV7-6, with D uncertain. Germline V CDR1 and CDR2: SGHVS, FNYEAQ. This CDR3 has 15 amino acids. Trimming removed 2 bases at V and 0 bases at J, with 8 bases between. CDR3 sequence: CASSLSSSSYNEQFF. The DNA of the CDR3 is TGTGCCAGCAGCTTAAGCTCGAGCTCCTACAATGAGCAGTTCTTC.

V and J are TRBV28 and TRBJ1-2, with D possibly TRBD1 on 6 matching bases. This CDR3 is 13 amino acids long. Germline CDR1 is MDHEN and CDR2 is SYDVKM. Deletions cut 2 bases from V and 6 bases from J, with 10 bases between. CDR3 residues: CASSLNRDHGYTF. The CDR3 bases are TGTGCCAGCAGTTTAAACAGGGACCATGGCTACACCTTC.

The chain recombines TRBV5-1 with TRBJ2-7; D tentatively fits TRBD1 or TRBD2 (5 bases each). The CDR3 extends over 13 amino acids. Germline CDR1 reads SGHRS; CDR2 reads YFSETQ. V was clipped by 4 bases and J by 5 bases, with 13 bases between them. The chain's CDR3 is CASSPPGPNEQYF. In DNA form, the CDR3 reads TGCGCCAGCAGCCCGCCGGGACCTAACGAGCAGTACTTC.

A word on this clone: Other DNA sequences within the sample encode an identical CDR3. This rearrangement joins TRBV27 to TRBJ2-6; the D is unclear. The CDR3 consists of 15 residues. CDR1 is MNHEY and CDR2 is SMNVEV in the germline V gene (reference sequence). The ends were cut back, 4 bases at V and 0 bases at J, with 7 bases in the middle. As DNA, the CDR3 is TGTGCCAGCAGTTCACCGAGCTCTGGGGCCAACGTCCTGACTTTC. It codes for CASSSPSSGANVLTF.

The J gene is TRBJ2-3, the V gene TRBV5-1; 7 bases fit TRBD2. The V segment lost 0 bases and the J segment 0 bases; nucleotides outside the gene matches: 4. CDR3 length equals 16 residues. Germline V gene data show CDR1 as SGHRS and CDR2 as YFSETQ. The CDR3 DNA reads as TGCGCCAGCAGCTTGGAGAGGCGGGAGAGCACAGATACGCAGTATTTT. Protein: CASSLERRESTDTQYF.

Regarding this clone: Additional DNA sequences in this sample encode the identical CDR3. This chain links TRBV18 with TRBJ2-3; D is uncertain. Trimming took off 3 bases at V and 1 base at J, with 8 bases between the two ends. This CDR3 is 14 amino acids long. Germline loops: CDR1 KGHSH, CDR2 LQKENI. Here the CDR3 reads CASSPAAGTDTQYF. CDR3 DNA sequence: TGTGCCAGCTCACCCGCGGCAGGCACAGATACGCAGTATTTT.

The chain combines TRBV7-9 with TRBJ1-5; D gene uncertain. Germline CDR1 is SEHNR and CDR2 is FQNEAQ (reference sequence). Trimming took 0 bases from V and 9 from J, leaving 21 bases between them. This CDR3 region has 17 residues. CDR3 loop: CASSLAMSAAQSGPQHF. The CDR3 coding sequence is TGTGCCAGCAGCTTAGCGATGTCGGCGGCTCAATCAGGGCCCCAGCATTTT.

The CDR3 sequence: CASSRWTGGASYEQYF. For the CDR3, the DNA is TGTGCCAGCAGCCGTTGGACAGGGGGCGCATCCTACGAGCAGTACTTC. The rearrangement joins TRBV5-4 to TRBJ2-7; 11 bases are a match to TRBD1. The CDR3 is 16 residues long. CDR1 and CDR2 from the germline V gene are SGHNT and YYREEE (reference sequence). Unmatched junction bases numbered 7, after V lost 4 bases and J lost 1 base.

CDR3 amino acids: CASSQEHGTANPPTLHF. The CDR3 DNA follows: TGCGCCAGCAGCCAAGAGCACGGGACAGCGAATCCTCCTACGCTCCACTTT. The rearrangement links TRBV4-1 to TRBJ1-6; 7 positions agree with TRBD1. CDR3 length equals 17 residues. Germline V gene data show CDR1 as MGHRA and CDR2 as YSYEKL. J lost 16 bases, V lost 0 bases, and 18 bases had no gene match.

The chain uses TRBV30 and TRBJ1-5; perhaps TRBD1 as D (5 bases). CDR3 length: 14 amino acids. The V and J ends lost 1 base and 7 bases respectively, with 14 bases between them. Germline-derived CDR1 and CDR2 are GTSNPN and SVGIG (reference sequence). This chain's CDR3 is CAWSGQGVWQPQHF. The DNA for the CDR3 is TGTGCCTGGAGTGGTCAGGGAGTTTGGCAGCCCCAGCATTTT. The full variable domain, its missing parts supplied by reference TRBV30 and TRBJ1-5, is SQTIHQWPATLVQPVGSPLSLECTVEGTSNPNLYWYRQAAGRGLQLLFYSVGIGQISSEVPQNLSASRPQDRQFILSSKKLLLSDSGFYLCAWSGQGVWQPQHFGDGTRLSIL.

V gene TRBV18 combines with J gene TRBJ1-5; a possible D gene is TRBD1 (6 bases). The CDR3 is 14 amino acids. Trimming removed 2 bases from V and 5 bases from J, with 10 bases in between. Germline V CDR1 and CDR2: KGHSH, LQKENI. CDR3: CASSPGGGDQPQHF. The CDR3 DNA follows: TGTGCCAGCTCACCAGGGGGGGGCGATCAGCCCCAGCATTTT.

This rearrangement joins TRBV6-5 to TRBJ1-2; D remains unclear. The CDR3 runs 11 residues. V dropped 6 bases and J dropped 2 bases, with 4 bases sitting between them. The germline gives CDR1 MNHEY, CDR2 SVGAGI. The CDR3 coding sequence is TGTGCCAGCAGCCAGAACTATGGCTACACCTTC. As protein: CASSQNYGYTF.